This TCR beta chain was sequenced in a study of Graves' ophthalmopathy and Graves' hyperthyroidism. CDR1 KGHSH and CDR2 LQKENI come from the germline V gene. The CDR3 loop spans 13 amino acids. V shed 5 bases and J 8 bases; nucleotides not matched to a gene: 5. RNA served as the template for amplifying TCR beta CDR3 regions. Second-round multiplex PCR followed a first-round RT-PCR using HTBI primers. TCRdb used MiXCR to reprocess the multiplex PCR reads, holding one entry per CDR3 protein. There are 450,000 or so distinct CDR3 sequences in the sample; around an eighth occur only once, and roughly 10% lies in the top ten. This clonotype was seen at least ten times. Antigen: not known. Findings of the study overall: Sensitivity reached just under 90% and specificity approximately 81% for a 13-signature model separating ophthalmopathy from stable hyperthyroidism.

It was on clinical symptoms, serum thyroxine, TRAb, thyroid ultrasound and orbital computed tomography that diagnosis relied. The TCR originated in a woman aged 25 to 39 with Graves' ophthalmopathy. This chain uses TRBV18 with TRBJ1-1; 10 bases are a match to TRBD1. The specimen was blood. The DNA for the CDR3 is TGTGCCAGCTCAGCCGGGACAGGGGCCGAAGCTTTCTTT. It translates to CASSAGTGAEAFF. The whole variable domain, remainder taken from reference TRBV18 and TRBJ1-1, is NAGVMQNPRHLVRRRGQEARLRCSPMKGHSHVYWYRQLPEEGLKFMVYLQKENIIDESGMPKERFSAEFPKEGPSILRIQQVVRGDSAAYFCASSAGTGAEAFFGQGTRLTVV.